The sequence of this T cell receptor (beta chain) was determined in a study of breast tumors, draining lymph nodes, adjacent tissues. Notes on the study in general: Luminal-like breast cancer showed significantly higher tumor–nontumor repertoire similarity than basal-like. Data fit most tumor T cells coming from lymph node, expanding in tumor. Compared with lymph nodes, tumors were less diverse; compared with nontumor tissue, more.

One entry per CDR3 protein, called by TCRdb with MiXCR from the multiplex PCR reads. The sample lists around 170,000 distinct CDR3 sequences, roughly a third occurring once. The trim removed 5 bases at V and 3 bases at J, leaving 3 bases unmatched. CDR3 length equals 15 residues. Germline CDR1 is SGHTA and CDR2 is FQGNSA. Axillary draining lymph nodes of breast cancer patients supplied the node samples. This clonotype was detected many times. Its matching antigen is unknown. The sample taken for sequencing was axillary lymph node tissue. The receptor's source is a female donor with breast cancer. Some clones in this sample may be carry-over from other donors' samples. The rearrangement joins TRBV7-2 to TRBJ2-2; 10 nucleotides align to TRBD2. The CDR3 region is CASSTTSGDTGELFF. The CDR3 bases are TGTGCCAGCAGCACTACTAGCGGGGACACCGGGGAGCTGTTTTTT.